This T cell receptor (beta chain) stems from a study of beta chain features in type 1 diabetes. Study overall: Patient and healthy donor groups were alike in age, gender and cell yields.

This clone was seen more than once but under ten times. The germline CDR1 and CDR2 sequences are SGHVS and FNYEAQ. V gave up 5 bases and J gave up 2 bases, with 16 bases separating them. This CDR3 is built from 15 residues. What was sequenced were expressed TCRB transcripts, since all of the isolated RNA had been reverse transcribed. Some clones are missing from TCRdb's copy, which holds only in-frame ones; the method was immunoSEQ multiplex PCR. The sample has just over 600,000 clones; less than 20% are singletons. Sequenced input: naive CD4+ T cells from blood. The sequence came from a man between 18 and 29 years old in good health. This chain uses TRBV7-6 with TRBJ2-7; D unresolved. CDR3 DNA sequence: TGTGCCAGCAGCCCTCTTAGCAGCGACCCCTACGAGCAGTACTTC. It is translated as CASSPLSSDPYEQYF.